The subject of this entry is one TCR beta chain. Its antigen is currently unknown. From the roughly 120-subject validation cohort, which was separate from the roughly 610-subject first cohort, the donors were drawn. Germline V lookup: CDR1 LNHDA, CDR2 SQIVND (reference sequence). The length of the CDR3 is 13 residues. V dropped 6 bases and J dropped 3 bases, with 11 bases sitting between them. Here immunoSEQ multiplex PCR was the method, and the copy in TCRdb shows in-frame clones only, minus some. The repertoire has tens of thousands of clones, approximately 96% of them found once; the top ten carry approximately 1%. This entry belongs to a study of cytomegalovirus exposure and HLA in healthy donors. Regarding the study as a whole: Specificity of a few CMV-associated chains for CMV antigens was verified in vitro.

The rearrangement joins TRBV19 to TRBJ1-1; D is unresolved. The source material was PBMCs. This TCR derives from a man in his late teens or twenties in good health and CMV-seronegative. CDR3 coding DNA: TGTGCCAGTAGCCAGTATCGGGACACTGAAGCTTTCTTT. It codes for CASSQYRDTEAFF.